The source of this TCR beta chain is a study of breast tumors, draining lymph nodes, adjacent tissues. This clonotype was seen many times. The lymph nodes were axillary draining lymph nodes from breast cancer patients. Per germline, CDR1 DFQATT and CDR2 SNEGSKA (reference sequence). CDR3 size: 16 residues. Trimming shortened V by 0 bases and J by 5 bases, and 20 bases separated the two germline ends. One entry per CDR3 protein, called by TCRdb with MiXCR from the multiplex PCR reads. This sample has around 230,000 distinct CDR3 sequences, with less than 40% found just once. The chain employs TRBV20-1 and TRBJ2-7, with D possibly TRBD2 on 6 matching bases. This TCR derives from a female donor with breast cancer. Some clones in this sample may be carry-over from other donors' samples. The specimen was axillary lymph node tissue. CDR3: CSARDRSYGSFNEQYF. The CDR3, as DNA: TGCAGTGCTAGAGATCGTTCTTACGGGAGTTTCAACGAGCAGTACTTC.